A single TCR beta chain is shown here with its context. The data were obtained in a study of blood T cell repertoires in COVID-19. In the study overall: Material from acute and convalescent COVID-19 was sourced from the United States, Italy and Spain. T cells, B-cell-depleted T cells, or PBMCs supplied cDNA or gDNA.

Original processing notes: Researchers report that nucleated cell counts were estimated from reference gene primer amplification. The data were produced by immunoSEQ multiplex PCR, yet TCRdb's version contains in-frame clones alone and is incomplete. V and J calls and clone size are given by that table; D and trimming were obtained from the DNA. The repertoire holds a few hundred thousand clones, with around nine tenths as singletons. Germline CDR1 and CDR2: MNHEY and SVGEGT. This CDR3 region has 17 residues. The J segment lost 5 bases and the V segment lost 4 bases, leaving 14 bases of the junction unmatched.

Sample: peripheral blood. The clonotype comes from a man aged 35-49 years who had recovered from COVID-19. The chain recombines TRBV6-2 or TRBV6-3 with TRBJ2-5; 9 nucleotides match TRBD2. CDR3 protein: CASSSSLRLAGRETQYF. CDR3 DNA sequence: TGTGCCAGCAGTTCTTCCCTCCGGCTAGCGGGGAGGGAGACCCAGTACTTC.